This TCR beta chain was captured in a study of CD4 T cells in relation to SARS-CoV-2 and coronaviruses. V dropped 0 bases and J dropped 0 bases, with 12 bases sitting between them. This CDR3 region has 16 residues. Germline CDR1 reads MGHRA; CDR2 reads YSYEKL. For this clone: The antigen is undetermined.

Survey-level TCR-beta sequencing used DNA from CEF-cultured naive and memory CD4+ T cells. Generated by immunoSEQ multiplex PCR, the TCRdb table keeps only in-frame clones and is missing some. The data hold 36,000 or so clones, with around 80% observed a single time. The sequencing sample was made of memory CD4+ T cells from PBMCs, cultured in vitro. The chain carries TRBV4-1 and TRBJ2-7, with D possibly being TRBD1 (5 bases). This clonotype was sampled from an adult with COVID-19. CDR3 sequence reads: CASSQERQSSSYEQYF. The DNA for the CDR3 is TGCGCCAGCAGCCAAGAACGACAGTCGAGCTCCTACGAGCAGTACTTC.